The next 20 T cell receptor beta chains were all read from a single sample in a study of T cells in narcolepsy. The data were produced by immunoSEQ multiplex PCR, yet TCRdb's version contains in-frame clones alone and is incomplete. The data contain 30,000 to 35,000 clones, 75% to 90% of them singletons. Sequenced material: memory (CD45RA-) CD4+ T cells from blood. The receptors stem from a human donor in good health.

The sample holds one count of this clone. This chain links TRBV11-3 with TRBJ2-3; D gene unclear. This CDR3 comprises 13 residues. Trimming pared 0 bases from V and 6 bases from J, leaving 7 bases between. Germline V gene lookup returns CDR1 SGHNT and CDR2 YENEEA. CDR3 nucleotides: TGTGCCAGCAGCTTAGACCGGCGGGATACGCAGTATTTT. This encodes CASSLDRRDTQYF.

This clone was picked up a small number of times. This chain links TRBV4-1 with TRBJ2-1; D uncertain. Trimming removed 9 bases from V and 3 bases from J, with 15 bases in between. CDR3 length: 14 amino acids. CDR1 MGHRA and CDR2 YSYEKL come from the germline V gene. For the CDR3, the DNA is TGCGCCAGGACTCCGTGGGTTAGCTACAATGAGCAGTTCTTC. Amino acids: CARTPWVSYNEQFF.

This clone was counted a few times. The rearrangement uses TRBV7-8 and TRBJ1-3; D is unclear. The germline V and J ends were trimmed by 6 bases and 2 bases, with 11 bases remaining between them. The CDR3 covers 14 residues. From germline, CDR1 is SGHVS and CDR2 FQNEAQ. The CDR3 bases are TGTGCCAGCAGGTTCGGCGAGACTGGAAACACCATATATTTT. This codes for CASRFGETGNTIYF.

The CDR3 sequence: CASSEATSPRETQYF. The CDR3 nucleotides are TGTGCCAGCAGTGAGGCGACTAGTCCCCGAGAGACCCAGTACTTC. This chain connects TRBV2 to TRBJ2-5, with D maybe TRBD2 (6 bases). V dropped 3 bases and J dropped 4 bases, with 15 bases sitting between them. Germline assignment: CDR1 SNHLY and CDR2 FYNNEI. The CDR3 has 15 residues.

This chain links TRBV9 with TRBJ1-6, with no clear D. The germline V gene has CDR1 SGDLS and CDR2 YYNGEE. The V and J ends lost 0 bases and 6 bases respectively, with 10 bases between them. This CDR3 has 15 residues. This CDR3 is CASSVGQEFNSPLHF. In DNA form, the CDR3 reads TGTGCCAGCAGCGTAGGGCAGGAGTTTAATTCACCCCTCCACTTT.

Details on this clone: An end of the junction differs from the germline gene, which may be a read error. The chain combines TRBV10-3 with TRBJ1-3; D remains ambiguous. Germline V gene lookup returns CDR1 ENHRY and CDR2 SYGVKD. This CDR3 contains 15 residues. As DNA, the CDR3 is TGTGCCAGCAGTTACTCCGAGGGAGGAGGAAACACCATATATTTT. This codes for CASSYSEGGGNTIYF.

The chain has TRBV18 and TRBJ2-5; 15 bases match TRBD2. The CDR3 is 15 residues long. V lost 4 bases, J lost 6 bases, and 3 bases stayed unmatched. Germline V lookup: CDR1 KGHSH, CDR2 LQKENI. The CDR3: CASSQGTSGRKTQYF. DNA of the CDR3: TGTGCCAGCTCACAAGGGACTAGCGGGAGGAAGACCCAGTACTTC.

The V gene is TRBV7-3, the J gene TRBJ2-5; D call uncertain. In germline, CDR1 is SGHTA, CDR2 FQGTGA. The V and J ends lost 2 bases and 4 bases respectively, with 8 bases between them. The CDR3 is 13 amino acids. Here the CDR3 DNA reads TGTGCCAGCAGCTTACGGGCGCGAGAGACCCAGTACTTC. As protein: CASSLRARETQYF.

V gene TRBV5-1 combines with J gene TRBJ1-2, with TRBD1 matching over 10 bases. CDR1 is SGHRS, CDR2 YFSETQ, per germline. The CDR3 length is 14 residues. The J segment lost 7 bases and the V segment lost 8 bases, leaving 11 bases of the junction unmatched. The CDR3 nucleotides read TGCGCCAGTGCCCCCGGGACAGGGGAATCTGGCTACACCTTC. This translates into CASAPGTGESGYTF. The full variable domain, rest sourced from reference TRBV5-1 and TRBJ1-2, is KAGVTQTPRYLIKTRGQQVTLSCSPISGHRSVSWYQQTPGQGLQFLFEYFSETQRNKGNFPGRFSGRQFSNSRSEMNVSTLELGDSALYLCASAPGTGESGYTFGSGTRLTVV.

The chain uses TRBV14 and TRBJ2-1; possibly TRBD2 for D (5 bases). The germline V gene has CDR1 SGHDN and CDR2 FVKESK. CDR3 length: 15 amino acids. V lost 1 base and J 8 bases, leaving 15 bases between the germline ends. This CDR3 reads CASSQGLFHLDEQFF. CDR3 DNA: TGTGCCAGCAGCCAAGGACTATTTCATTTGGATGAGCAGTTCTTC.

CDR3 DNA: TGTGCCACCCGAGAGGGGCTAGCGGGGCGAGATACGCAGTATTTT. Protein product: CATREGLAGRDTQYF. This chain joins TRBV15 and TRBJ2-3; 9 nucleotides line up with TRBD2. The CDR3 sequence is 15 residues long. The germline gives CDR1 LNHNV, CDR2 YYDKDF (reference sequence). Losses at the gene ends were 8 bases for V and 5 bases for J; bases not matched to a gene: 11.

This clone was counted only a few times. V gene TRBV4-1 combines with J gene TRBJ2-1; the match to TRBD2 covers 11 bases. Germline-derived CDR1 and CDR2 are MGHRA and YSYEKL. The CDR3 loop spans 16 amino acids. Trimming cost V 1 base and J 1 base; bases outside gene matches: 0. CDR3 loop: CASSQASGGSYNEQFF. The CDR3 coding sequence is TGCGCCAGCAGCCAAGCTAGCGGGGGGTCCTACAATGAGCAGTTCTTC.

V is TRBV20-1 and J is TRBJ2-3; D unclear. Germline V gene data show CDR1 as DFQATT and CDR2 as SNEGSKA (reference sequence). The CDR3 has 10 residues. With 4 bases removed from V and 9 bases from J, the gap between germline ends came to 8 bases. This CDR3 reads CSATGETQYF. CDR3 bases: TGCAGTGCTACGGGTGAGACGCAGTATTTT.

The chain carries TRBV10-1 and TRBJ2-7, with D hard to call. There are 10 residues in the CDR3. Trimming cost V 10 bases and J 6 bases, with 10 bases left between them. Germline lookup yields CDR1 WNHNN and CDR2 SYGVQD (reference sequence). The DNA of the CDR3 is TGCGCCACCTCCCCTTGCGAGCAGTACTTC. As protein: CATSPCEQYF.

The chain is built from TRBV10-3 and TRBJ1-6; unclear D gene. The CDR3 has 16 amino acids. The germline V gene has CDR1 ENHRY and CDR2 SYGVKD. V dropped 4 bases and J dropped 0 bases, with 10 bases sitting between them. CDR3 sequence: CAISVARSSYNSPLHF. The CDR3 DNA sequence: TGTGCCATCAGTGTTGCCAGGAGCTCCTATAATTCACCCCTCCACTTT.

This clone came up once. The V gene is TRBV6-5, the J gene TRBJ2-7; D unclear. Germline values: CDR1 MNHEY, CDR2 SVGAGI. There are 14 residues in the CDR3. V shed 0 bases and J shed 1 base, with 7 bases lying between them. The CDR3 bases are TGTGCCAGCAGTTACTCGGAATGGTCCTACGAGCAGTACTTC. This translates into CASSYSEWSYEQYF.

V gene TRBV5-1 combines with J gene TRBJ2-3, with 9 nucleotides matching TRBD2. Germline trimming cut 0 bases from V and 6 bases from J; bases unmatched to any gene: 2. The germline CDR1 and CDR2 sequences are SGHRS and YFSETQ. The CDR3 runs to 14 residues. CDR3 amino acids: CASSLAAGGDTQYF. The CDR3 nucleotides are TGCGCCAGCAGCTTGGCAGCGGGAGGTGATACGCAGTATTTT. Combining the CDR3 with reference TRBV5-1 and TRBJ2-3 gives the whole variable domain KAGVTQTPRYLIKTRGQQVTLSCSPISGHRSVSWYQQTPGQGLQFLFEYFSETQRNKGNFPGRFSGRQFSNSRSEMNVSTLELGDSALYLCASSLAAGGDTQYFGPGTRLTVL.

The chain has TRBV28 and TRBJ2-7; D not resolved. The CDR3 runs to 12 residues. Trimming removed 2 bases at V and 2 bases at J, with 4 bases between. Germline V gene data show CDR1 as MDHEN and CDR2 as SYDVKM. This CDR3 reads CASSLTPYEQYF. The DNA of the CDR3 is TGTGCCAGCAGTTTAACTCCCTACGAGCAGTACTTC. Together with reference TRBV28 and TRBJ2-7, the CDR3 gives the full variable domain: DVKVTQSSRYLVKRTGEKVFLECVQDMDHENMFWYRQDPGLGLRLIYFSYDVKMKEKGDIPEGYSVSREKKERFSLILESASTNQTSMYLCASSLTPYEQYFGPGTRLTVT.

The genes are TRBV5-6 and TRBJ1-2; TRBD1 agrees at 8 bases. V gave up 3 bases and J gave up 2 bases; unmatched junction bases: 9. The CDR3 length is 16 residues. Germline V gene lookup returns CDR1 SGHDT and CDR2 YYEEEE. The chain's CDR3 is CASSSRGQGVNYGYTF. CDR3 sequence (DNA): TGTGCCAGCAGCTCCCGAGGACAGGGAGTAAACTATGGCTACACCTTC.

V and J are TRBV5-1 and TRBJ2-1; 10 bases agree with TRBD2. The CDR3 contains 17 residues. In germline, CDR1 is SGHRS, CDR2 YFSETQ. The junction had 4 bases not matched to a gene; V was cut back by 0 bases and J by 1 base. CDR3 protein: CASSLVAGGRSYNEQFF. The CDR3 nucleotides read TGCGCCAGCAGCTTGGTAGCGGGAGGTAGGTCCTACAATGAGCAGTTCTTC.